The clone carrying this TCR beta chain was seen more than once but under ten times. Its antigen is still unknown. This entry belongs to a study of response to subunit inactivated influenza vaccine. This CDR3 comprises 16 residues. Losses at the gene ends were 6 bases for V and 1 base for J; bases not matched to a gene: 9. Germline V gene data show CDR1 as SGHTA and CDR2 as FQGNSA. MiXCR, run by TCRdb on the RT-PCR reads, gives a single entry per CDR3 protein. This sample yields about 520,000 distinct CDR3 sequences, of which about 25% are seen a single time; about 1.9% belongs to the top ten. Findings of the study overall: T cells newly recruited by each seasonal influenza vaccination are few, the authors suggested.

The clonotype was recovered from a man over 45 who received an inactivated influenza vaccine. The starting material was CD4+ T cells sorted from PBMCs, obtained roughly 5 days after vaccination. The chain recombines TRBV7-2 with TRBJ2-3; TRBD2 aligns across 8 bases. The CDR3 sequence: CASRNGAGGRTDTQYF. The CDR3 coding sequence is TGTGCCAGCAGAAATGGGGCGGGAGGTCGCACAGATACGCAGTATTTT.